This TCR beta chain was observed in a study of blood T cell repertoires in COVID-19. Study as a whole: Spain, Italy and the United States supplied samples that represented acute and convalescent COVID-19. T cells, B-cell-depleted T cells, or PBMCs provided the cDNA or gDNA that served as material.

Germline CDR1 reads SQVTM; CDR2 reads ANQGSEA. The CDR3 has 14 amino acids. V shed 4 bases, J shed 9 bases, and the junction held 11 bases outside the gene matches. Original processing methods: By means of reference gene primer amplification, nucleated cell counts were estimated. Here immunoSEQ multiplex PCR was the method, and the copy in TCRdb shows in-frame clones only, minus some. V, J and clone size derive from that table, while D and trimming were established from the DNA sequence. Among around 160,000 clones listed, 80% were seen once. The chain couples TRBV29-1 to TRBJ2-1; 8 bases line up with TRBD1. The sequencing sample was made of peripheral blood. The TCR was taken from a man aged 55 to 70 with active or convalescent COVID-19. CDR3 coding DNA: TGCAGCGTTGCAGACAGGGGTTTCGAGGGTGAGCAGTTCTTC. Translating gives CSVADRGFEGEQFF.